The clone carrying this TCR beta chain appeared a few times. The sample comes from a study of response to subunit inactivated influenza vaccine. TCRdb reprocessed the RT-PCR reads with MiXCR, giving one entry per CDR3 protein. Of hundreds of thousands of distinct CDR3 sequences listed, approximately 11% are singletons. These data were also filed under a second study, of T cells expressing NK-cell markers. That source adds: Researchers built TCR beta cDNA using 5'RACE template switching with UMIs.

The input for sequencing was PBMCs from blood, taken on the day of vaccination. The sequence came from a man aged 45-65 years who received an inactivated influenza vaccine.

CDR3 DNA sequence: TGCGCCAGCAGTGACAAGCGGGGGGATACAGATACGCAGTATTTT. This translates into CASSDKRGDTDTQYF. The chain carries TRBV10-1 and TRBJ2-3, with TRBD2 identical over 9 bases. V lost 3 bases to trimming and J lost 3 bases; unmatched junction nucleotides: 4. The CDR3 consists of 15 residues. The V gene's germline CDR1 is WNHNN and CDR2 SYGVQD (reference sequence).